These 28 T cell receptor beta chains share one sample of origin, sequenced in a study of human T cells and chemical hapten exposure. MiXCR, run by TCRdb on the RACE reads, gives a single entry per CDR3 protein. This sample has under 100,000 distinct CDR3 sequences; 8.5% to 9% occur once, and the top ten carry 2.6%. Time point defined: pre-sensitization, week 0. As for treatment: therapeutic diphenylcyclopropenone sensitization with weekly scalp DPC. The starting material was whole blood, obtained in connection with sensitization to the hapten diphenylcyclopropenone (DPC). The origin of the receptors is a man between 35 and 55 years old with alopecia areata. Some clones in this sample may be carry-over from other donors' samples.

This clonotype was observed a handful of times. The chain carries TRBV5-1 and TRBJ2-3; D may be TRBD2 (6 bases). The germline V gene has CDR1 SGHRS and CDR2 YFSETQ. The CDR3 runs 14 residues. CDR3 in DNA: TGCGTTTCACCCCCGGGAGCCCACTCAGATACGCAGTATTTT. Protein product: CVSPPGAHSDTQYF. The complete variable domain, with remaining parts taken from reference TRBV5-1 and TRBJ2-3, reads KAGVTQTPRYLIKTRGQQVTLSCSPISGHRSVSWYQQTPGQGLQFLFEYFSETQRNKGNFPGRFSGRQFSNSRSEMNVSTLELGDSALYLCVSPPGAHSDTQYFGPGTRLTVL.

There are a few counts of this clonotype. This chain links TRBV10-3 with TRBJ2-7; the match to TRBD1 covers 7 bases. The germline CDR1 and CDR2 sequences are ENHRY and SYGVKD. CDR3 length: 16 amino acids. Germline trimming cut 3 bases from V and 3 bases from J; bases unmatched to any gene: 11. The CDR3 region has the DNA TGTGCCATCAGTGACGCCGGGACAGCCTTATTCTACGAGCAGTACTTC. Its protein product is CAISDAGTALFYEQYF.

This clonotype was counted at least ten times. The chain carries TRBV7-9 and TRBJ1-1; 10 nucleotides align to TRBD1. Looked up from germline, CDR1 is SEHNR and CDR2 is FQNEAQ (reference sequence). V lost 5 bases and J lost 4; bases outside the gene matches: 10. CDR3 length: 16 amino acids. CDR3 coding DNA: TGTGCCAGCAGCCTTTGGACAGGGGGACGGGGCACTGAAGCTTTCTTT. Protein: CASSLWTGGRGTEAFF.

J is TRBJ1-1 and V is TRBV24-1, with a tentative D call TRBD1 (5 bases). Trimming took 9 bases from V and 4 from J, leaving 14 bases between them. Germline V lookup: CDR1 KGHDR, CDR2 SFDVKD. CDR3 length: 13 residues. CDR3 bases: TGTGCCACCGAGGGGCCCCACGGCACTGAAGCTTTCTTT. It codes for CATEGPHGTEAFF.

This clonotype has ten or more counts. The chain carries TRBV4-3 and TRBJ2-7; 7 bases are shared with TRBD2. Germline CDR1 is LGHNA and CDR2 is YSLEER. Unmatched junction bases numbered 8, after V lost 3 bases and J lost 0 bases. The CDR3 totals 16 residues. The CDR3 DNA reads TGCGCCAGCAGCCACTACGGACTAGGCGTCTCCTACGAGCAGTACGTC. It encodes CASSHYGLGVSYEQYV.

This clonotype was found a few times. This chain uses TRBV28 with TRBJ2-3; a weak D match, TRBD2 (5 bases). Germline loops: CDR1 MDHEN, CDR2 SYDVKM. The CDR3 is made up of 14 amino acids. Deletions cut 3 bases from V and 1 base from J, with 8 bases between. In nucleotides, the CDR3 is TGTGCCAGCAGTTTTCTTAGCGGCACAGATACGCAGTATTTT. Its translation: CASSFLSGTDTQYF.

There are a few counts of this clonotype. The rearrangement uses TRBV28 and TRBJ2-7, with D unclear. Deletions cut 5 bases from V and 12 bases from J, with 14 bases between. Germline CDR1 is MDHEN and CDR2 is SYDVKM. There are 11 residues in the CDR3. In DNA, the CDR3 is TGTGCCAGCAGTAAATACAAGAACCCGTACTTC. Its protein product is CASSKYKNPYF. The variable domain in full, completed from reference TRBV28 and TRBJ2-7, reads DVKVTQSSRYLVKRTGEKVFLECVQDMDHENMFWYRQDPGLGLRLIYFSYDVKMKEKGDIPEGYSVSREKKERFSLILESASTNQTSMYLCASSKYKNPYFGPGTRLTVT.

DNA for the CDR3: TGTGCCAGCGCAACATATCCCATCTTTGAAGCTTTCTTT. This translates into CASATYPIFEAFF. This chain uses TRBV12-3 or TRBV12-4 with TRBJ1-1; no clear D. The V end was cut by 8 bases, the J end by 7 bases, with 17 bases between. The CDR3 totals 13 residues.

This clonotype appeared a few times. This chain joins TRBV10-3 and TRBJ1-4; 7 positions agree with TRBD1. CDR1 is ENHRY and CDR2 is SYGVKD in the germline V gene. The CDR3 is 18 residues long. Unmatched junction bases numbered 13, after V lost 2 bases and J lost 4 bases. CDR3 sequence (DNA): TGTGCCATCAGTGAGACAGGGGCCTTCAACCCTTATAATGAAAAACTGTTTTTT. This translates into CAISETGAFNPYNEKLFF.

The chain links TRBV28 to TRBJ2-4, with D possibly being TRBD1 (6 bases). This CDR3 contains 15 residues. Germline lookup yields CDR1 MDHEN and CDR2 SYDVKM. V was trimmed by 1 base and J by 2 bases, leaving 9 bases between them. CDR3 nucleotides: TGTGCCAGCAGTTTATTGGGGGACACCAAAAACATTCAGTACTTC. Residues: CASSLLGDTKNIQYF.

V usage is TRBV2 and J usage is TRBJ2-5, with D possibly TRBD2 on 6 matching bases. V shed 11 bases and J shed 4 bases, with 8 bases lying between them. This CDR3 contains 10 residues. The germline V gene has CDR1 SNHLY and CDR2 FYNNEI. The CDR3 nucleotides are TGTGCCGGGGGAGGAGAGACCCAGTACTTC. It translates to CAGGGETQYF.

In its sample, this clonotype was seen a few times. V and J are TRBV10-3 and TRBJ2-1; 9 bases map to TRBD2. CDR3 length: 15 residues. V lost 0 bases, J lost 9 bases, and 6 bases stayed unmatched. Germline-derived CDR1 and CDR2 are ENHRY and SYGVKD. The CDR3 DNA sequence: TGTGCCATCAGTGAGTCGCGTCTAGCGGGAACTGAGCAGTTCTTC. Its protein is CAISESRLAGTEQFF.

The V call is TRBV20-1, the J call TRBJ2-1, with TRBD2 matching over 13 bases. Trimming took 5 bases from V and 6 from J; bases not matched to a gene: 7. The CDR3 sequence is 15 residues long. In germline, CDR1 is DFQATT, CDR2 SNEGSKA (reference sequence). The CDR3 reads CSAYRTSGSVNEQFF. In DNA, the CDR3 is TGCAGTGCTTACCGGACTAGCGGGAGTGTCAATGAGCAGTTCTTC.

This clonotype appeared a few times. This chain connects TRBV5-1 to TRBJ2-3; 9 bases fit TRBD2. The V and J ends lost 0 bases and 2 bases, in that order; junction bases with no gene match: 4. This CDR3 comprises 16 residues. The germline gives CDR1 SGHRS, CDR2 YFSETQ. The CDR3 DNA reads TGCGCCAGCAGCTTGGGGGAGCGGGAGGACACAGATACGCAGTATTTT. It encodes CASSLGEREDTDTQYF.

V gene TRBV5-1 combines with J gene TRBJ2-5; D is unresolved. The CDR3 is made up of 14 amino acids. CDR1 and CDR2 from the germline V gene are SGHRS and YFSETQ. V lost 2 bases and J 1 base, leaving 9 bases between the germline ends. The CDR3 is CASSFAEFQETQYF. The CDR3 bases are TGCGCCAGCAGCTTCGCCGAGTTCCAAGAGACCCAGTACTTC.

This clonotype was seen many times. The chain links TRBV4-1 to TRBJ2-5; 7 bases map to TRBD2. Germline CDR1 is MGHRA and CDR2 is YSYEKL. The CDR3 spans 14 residues. After removal of 4 bases from V and 3 bases from J, the junction contained 5 bases not matched to a gene. The DNA of the CDR3 is TGCGCCAGCAGCCGGTCAGCGGGAAAAGAGACCCAGTACTTC. This encodes CASSRSAGKETQYF.

This clonotype was observed at least ten times. The rearrangement uses TRBV13 and TRBJ2-1; 8 nucleotides align to TRBD2. The junction had 9 bases not matched to a gene; V was cut back by 5 bases and J by 9 bases. The CDR3 spans 14 residues. Looked up from germline, CDR1 is PRHDT and CDR2 is FYEKMQ (reference sequence). CDR3 DNA: TGTGCCAGCAGCCAAAGACTAGCGCCGGGTGAGCAGTTCTTC. The encoded protein is CASSQRLAPGEQFF.

This clonotype was detected many times. The chain couples TRBV3-1 to TRBJ1-1; weak D call: TRBD1 (5 bases). Trimming pared 7 bases from V and 2 bases from J, leaving 11 bases between. Germline V CDR1 and CDR2: LGHDT, YNNKEL (reference sequence). This CDR3 is 13 amino acids long. The CDR3: CASKGDGNTEAFF. CDR3 coding DNA: TGTGCCAGCAAAGGGGACGGAAACACTGAAGCTTTCTTT.

This clonotype was seen ten or more times. The chain recombines TRBV12-3 or TRBV12-4 with TRBJ1-1; the D is unclear. CDR3 length: 13 residues. V was cut by 6 bases and J by 0 bases, with 8 bases left in between. CDR3 amino acids: CASSPLMNTEAFF. In DNA form, the CDR3 reads TGTGCCAGCAGCCCTTTGATGAACACTGAAGCTTTCTTT.

This clonotype has at least ten counts. This sequence joins TRBV9 and TRBJ2-1, with D maybe TRBD2 (6 bases). V gave up 0 bases and J gave up 10 bases, with 11 bases separating them. Germline-derived CDR1 and CDR2 are SGDLS and YYNGEE. The CDR3 contains 13 residues. The CDR3 region is CASSVELAGEQFF. The CDR3, as DNA: TGTGCCAGCAGCGTAGAACTAGCAGGGGAGCAGTTCTTC.

This clonotype has a count of ten or more. The CDR3 sequence: CASSPGGAKNIQYF. In DNA, the CDR3 is TGTGCCAGTAGTCCCGGGGGAGCCAAAAACATTCAGTACTTC. The rearrangement joins TRBV19 to TRBJ2-4; weak D call: TRBD2 (6 bases). The germline V gene encodes CDR1 LNHDA and CDR2 SQIVND (reference sequence). V shed 5 bases and J shed 0 bases, with 8 bases lying between them. CDR3 size: 14 residues.

This clonotype was counted at least ten times. This chain joins TRBV25-1 and TRBJ1-1; weak D call: TRBD1 (6 bases). CDR3 length equals 16 residues. V was clipped by 1 base and J by 3 bases, with 15 bases between them. Germline V gives CDR1 MGHDK, CDR2 SYGVNS. CDR3 in amino acids: CASSESIGSGDTEAFF. The DNA for the CDR3 is TGTGCCAGCAGTGAATCAATAGGGTCAGGGGACACTGAAGCTTTCTTT.

As for this clonotype: A read error may explain this, as a much larger clone is one base away. This likely comes from a read error, as the CDR3 has no conserved phenylalanine or tryptophan at its end. The rearrangement links TRBV6-1 to TRBJ1-5, with D uncertain. The CDR3 runs 11 residues. From germline, CDR1 is MNHNS and CDR2 SASEGT. Trimming stripped 2 bases from V and 11 bases from J, with 7 bases between. The CDR3 loop is CASSEWGSQHL. The CDR3, as DNA: TGTGCCAGCAGTGAATGGGGTTCCCAGCATCTT.

This clonotype was seen ten or more times. This chain connects TRBV29-1 to TRBJ2-3; unclear D gene. CDR1 is SQVTM and CDR2 is ANQGSEA in the germline V gene. Deletions cut 5 bases from V and 2 bases from J, with 5 bases between. The CDR3 runs 11 residues. CDR3 in DNA: TGCAGCGTTTGGAACACAGATACGCAGTATTTT. Amino acid sequence: CSVWNTDTQYF.

V gene TRBV20-1 combines with J gene TRBJ2-3, with unresolved D. Germline CDR1 reads DFQATT; CDR2 reads SNEGSKA (reference sequence). The length of the CDR3 is 14 residues. The V end was cut by 2 bases, the J end by 6 bases, with 15 bases between. CDR3 sequence reads: CSARSQSYSDTQYF. Here the CDR3 DNA reads TGCAGTGCTAGAAGTCAGAGCTACAGTGATACGCAGTATTTT.

This clonotype was observed a handful of times. This chain joins TRBV18 and TRBJ1-1; D gene ambiguous. V was shortened by 2 bases and J by 0 bases, with 16 bases between the two germline ends. CDR3 length: 17 amino acids. CDR1 is KGHSH and CDR2 is LQKENI in the germline V gene. CDR3 loop: CASSPTAGNAMNTEAFF. DNA for the CDR3: TGTGCCAGCTCACCAACGGCAGGAAACGCTATGAACACTGAAGCTTTCTTT.

This clonotype was counted between two and nine times. The chain combines TRBV30 with TRBJ2-2; D gene ambiguous. This CDR3 is 11 amino acids long. CDR1 GTSNPN and CDR2 SVGIG come from the germline V gene (reference sequence). Between the trimmed V and J ends, which lost 3 bases and 6 bases, there was a span of 5 bases. The DNA of the CDR3 is TGTGCCTGGAGGGACGCCGGGGAGCTGTTTTTT. Translating it yields CAWRDAGELFF.

The sample holds many counts of this clonotype. The chain recombines TRBV20-1 with TRBJ1-5, with D tentatively TRBD1 (5 bases). CDR1 is DFQATT, CDR2 SNEGSKA, per germline (reference sequence). The length of the CDR3 is 14 residues. V shed 3 bases and J shed 3 bases, with 12 bases lying between them. The CDR3 is CSASPGVLNQPQHF. The DNA of the CDR3 is TGCAGTGCTAGTCCGGGGGTACTCAATCAGCCCCAGCATTTT.